The T cell receptor beta chain described here comes from a study of CD8 T cells in ankylosing spondylitis. Generation of TCR beta libraries employed quantitative 5'-RACE incorporating molecular barcodes. Each CDR3 protein gets one entry after TCRdb re-called the 5' RACE reads with MiXCR. The profile shows roughly 230,000 distinct CDR3 sequences, 8% to 10% of them singletons. Study results and caveats: Certain motif variants had earlier appeared in reactive arthritis synovial fluid and blood. Matched ankylosing spondylitis synovial fluid reportedly showed significant enrichment of disease-linked clones. There was a TCR beta motif, made of roughly eight highly homologous variants, that appeared characteristic of ankylosing spondylitis blood.

There are a few counts of this clonotype. What it binds is not known. What was sequenced was blood, either unsorted or a sorted T cell fraction (not recorded which). The sequence derives from a female donor with ankylosing spondylitis or in good health (not recorded which).

CDR3 in amino acids: CASSSTGAKNIQYF. The CDR3, as DNA: TGTGCCAGCAGCTCGACAGGGGCCAAAAACATTCAGTACTTC. V is TRBV7-2 and J is TRBJ2-4; TRBD1 matches at 7 bases. Germline values: CDR1 SGHTA, CDR2 FQGNSA. V was clipped by 4 bases and J by 1 base; unmatched bases: 1. CDR3 length: 14 residues.